Included here is one T cell receptor beta chain sequence, with context. A junction end diverges from the germline sequence, so it may reflect a read error. The CDR3 is 16 residues long. Germline CDR1 SGHNT, CDR2 YENEEA. This entry belongs to a study of blood T cell repertoires in COVID-19. Overall study: Material from acute and convalescent COVID-19 was sourced from the United States, Italy and Spain.

Some clones are missing from TCRdb's copy, which holds only in-frame ones; the method was immunoSEQ multiplex PCR. The sample lists 45,000 or so clones, roughly 84% seen once, with 14% in the top ten. What was sequenced was peripheral blood. The TCR was taken from a human donor in a cohort sampled during active COVID-19. The chain combines TRBV11-3 with TRBJ2-1; 12 bases are shared with TRBD2. CDR3 coding DNA: TGTGCCAGCAGCTTACTAGCGGGAGGGGAGTACAGTGAGCAGTTCTTC. Amino acid sequence: CASSLLAGGEYSEQFF.